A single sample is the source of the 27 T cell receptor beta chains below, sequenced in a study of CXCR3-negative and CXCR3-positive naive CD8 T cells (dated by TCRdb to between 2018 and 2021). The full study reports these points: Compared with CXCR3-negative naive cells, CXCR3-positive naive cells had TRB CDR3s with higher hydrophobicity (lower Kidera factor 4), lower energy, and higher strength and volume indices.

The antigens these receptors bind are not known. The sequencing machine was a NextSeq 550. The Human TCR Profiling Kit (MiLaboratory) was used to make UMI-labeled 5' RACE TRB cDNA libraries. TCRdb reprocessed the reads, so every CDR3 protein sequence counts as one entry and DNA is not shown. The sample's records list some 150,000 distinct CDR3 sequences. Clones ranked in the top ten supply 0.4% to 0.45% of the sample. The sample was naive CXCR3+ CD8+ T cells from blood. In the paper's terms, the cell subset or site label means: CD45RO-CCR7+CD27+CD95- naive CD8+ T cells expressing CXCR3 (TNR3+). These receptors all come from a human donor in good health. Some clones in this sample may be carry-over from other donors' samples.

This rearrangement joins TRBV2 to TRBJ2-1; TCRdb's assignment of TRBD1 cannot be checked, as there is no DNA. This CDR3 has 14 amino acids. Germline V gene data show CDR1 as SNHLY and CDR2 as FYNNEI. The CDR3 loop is CARAARQTDNEQFF.

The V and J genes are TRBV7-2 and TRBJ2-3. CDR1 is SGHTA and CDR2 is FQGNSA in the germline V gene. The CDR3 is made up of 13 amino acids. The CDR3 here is CASSLISTDTQYF.

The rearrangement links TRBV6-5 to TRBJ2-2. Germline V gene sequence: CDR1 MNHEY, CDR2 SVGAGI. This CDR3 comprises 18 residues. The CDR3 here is CASSSTFAKMLGTGELFF.

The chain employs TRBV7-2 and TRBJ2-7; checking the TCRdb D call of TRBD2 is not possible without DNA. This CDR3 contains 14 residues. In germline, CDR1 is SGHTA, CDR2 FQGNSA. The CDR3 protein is CASSLVTSGYEQYF. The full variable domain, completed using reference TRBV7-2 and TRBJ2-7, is GAGVSQSPSNKVTEKGKDVELRCDPISGHTALYWYRQSLGQGLEFLIYFQGNSAPDKSGLPSDRFSAERTGGSVSTLTIQRTQQEDSAVYLCASSLVTSGYEQYFGPGTRLTVT.

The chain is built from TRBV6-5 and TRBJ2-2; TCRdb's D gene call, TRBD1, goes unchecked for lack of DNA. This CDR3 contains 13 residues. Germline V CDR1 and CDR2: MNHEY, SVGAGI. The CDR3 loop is CASSYWGSGELFF.

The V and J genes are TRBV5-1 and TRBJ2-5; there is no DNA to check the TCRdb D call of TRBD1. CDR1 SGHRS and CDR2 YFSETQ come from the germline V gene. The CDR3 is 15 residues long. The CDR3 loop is CASSEDDRGQETQYF.

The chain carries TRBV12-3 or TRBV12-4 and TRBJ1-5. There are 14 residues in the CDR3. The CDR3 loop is CASSLSRINQPQHF.

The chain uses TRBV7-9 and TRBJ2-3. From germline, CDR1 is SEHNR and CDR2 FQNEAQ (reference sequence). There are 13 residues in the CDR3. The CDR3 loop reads CASSTTLLDTQYF.

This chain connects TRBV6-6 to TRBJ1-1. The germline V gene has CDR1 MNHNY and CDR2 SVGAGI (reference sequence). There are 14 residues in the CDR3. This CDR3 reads CASSYSALNTEAFF.

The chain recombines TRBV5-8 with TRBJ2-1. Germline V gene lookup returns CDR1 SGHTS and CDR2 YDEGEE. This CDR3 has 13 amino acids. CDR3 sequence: CASSLVQSGWQFF.

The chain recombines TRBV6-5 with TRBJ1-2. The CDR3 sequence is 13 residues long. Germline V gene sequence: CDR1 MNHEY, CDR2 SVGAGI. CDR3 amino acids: CASSYALLYGYTF.

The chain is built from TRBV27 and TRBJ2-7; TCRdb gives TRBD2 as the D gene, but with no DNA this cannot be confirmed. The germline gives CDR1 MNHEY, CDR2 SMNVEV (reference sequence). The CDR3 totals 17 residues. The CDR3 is CASSQQVWTSGRGEQYF.

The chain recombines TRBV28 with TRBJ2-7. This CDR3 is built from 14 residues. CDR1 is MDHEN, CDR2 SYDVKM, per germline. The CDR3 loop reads CASSFADSSYEQYF.

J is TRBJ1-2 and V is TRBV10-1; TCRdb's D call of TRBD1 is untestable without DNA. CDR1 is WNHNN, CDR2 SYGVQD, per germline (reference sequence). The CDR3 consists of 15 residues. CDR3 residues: CASSARGPANYGYTF.

The CDR3 here is CASSPPSGGYNEQFF. The chain recombines TRBV6-2 or TRBV6-3 with TRBJ2-1; TCRdb gives TRBD2 as the D gene, but with no DNA this cannot be confirmed. CDR3 size: 15 residues. In germline, CDR1 is MNHEY, CDR2 SVGEGT.

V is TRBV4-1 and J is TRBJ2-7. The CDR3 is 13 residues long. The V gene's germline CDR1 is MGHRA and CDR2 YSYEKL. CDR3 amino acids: CASSQAVWGEQYF.

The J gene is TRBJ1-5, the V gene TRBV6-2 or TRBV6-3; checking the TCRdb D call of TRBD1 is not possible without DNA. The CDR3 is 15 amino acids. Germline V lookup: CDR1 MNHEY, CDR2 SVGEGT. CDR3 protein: CASSWGASSNQPQHF.

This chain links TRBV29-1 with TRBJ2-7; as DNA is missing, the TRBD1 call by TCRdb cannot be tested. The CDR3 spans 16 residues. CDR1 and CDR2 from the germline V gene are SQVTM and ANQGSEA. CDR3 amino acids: CSVEAVGQGLSYEQYF.

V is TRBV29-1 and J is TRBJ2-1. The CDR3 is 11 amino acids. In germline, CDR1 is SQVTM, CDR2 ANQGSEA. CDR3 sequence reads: CSVEDYNEQFF.

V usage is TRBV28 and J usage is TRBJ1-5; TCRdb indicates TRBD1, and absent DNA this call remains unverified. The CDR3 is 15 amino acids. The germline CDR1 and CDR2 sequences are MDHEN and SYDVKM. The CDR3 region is CASSLRTVSNQPQHF.

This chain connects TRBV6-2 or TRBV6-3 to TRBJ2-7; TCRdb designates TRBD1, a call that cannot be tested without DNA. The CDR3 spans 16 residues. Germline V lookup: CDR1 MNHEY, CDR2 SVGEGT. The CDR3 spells CASSQHQGGRGDEQYF.

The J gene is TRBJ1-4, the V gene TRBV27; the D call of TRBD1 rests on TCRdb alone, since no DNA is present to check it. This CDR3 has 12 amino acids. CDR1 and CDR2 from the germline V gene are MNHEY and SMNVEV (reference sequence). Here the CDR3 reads CASSHPGEKLFF.

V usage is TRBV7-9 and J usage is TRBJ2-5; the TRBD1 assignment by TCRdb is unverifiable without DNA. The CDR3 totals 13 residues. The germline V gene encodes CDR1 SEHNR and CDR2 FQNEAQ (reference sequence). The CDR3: CASSYGKGETQYF.

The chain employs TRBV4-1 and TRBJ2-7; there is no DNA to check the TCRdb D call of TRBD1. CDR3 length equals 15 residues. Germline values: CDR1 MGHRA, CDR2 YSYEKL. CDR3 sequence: CASSQGVDRAYEQYF.

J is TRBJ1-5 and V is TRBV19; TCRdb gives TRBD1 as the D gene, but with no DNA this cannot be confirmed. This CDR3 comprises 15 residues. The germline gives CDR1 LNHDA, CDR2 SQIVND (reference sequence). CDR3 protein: CASSMGTRTYQPQHF.

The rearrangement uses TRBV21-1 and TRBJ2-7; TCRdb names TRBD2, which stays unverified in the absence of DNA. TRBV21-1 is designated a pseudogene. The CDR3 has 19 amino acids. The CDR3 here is CASSKIVKAGAGSSYEQYF.

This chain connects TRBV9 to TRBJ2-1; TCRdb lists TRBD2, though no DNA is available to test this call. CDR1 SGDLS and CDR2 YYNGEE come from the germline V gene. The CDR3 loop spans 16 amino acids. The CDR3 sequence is CASSVEGREAYNEQFF.